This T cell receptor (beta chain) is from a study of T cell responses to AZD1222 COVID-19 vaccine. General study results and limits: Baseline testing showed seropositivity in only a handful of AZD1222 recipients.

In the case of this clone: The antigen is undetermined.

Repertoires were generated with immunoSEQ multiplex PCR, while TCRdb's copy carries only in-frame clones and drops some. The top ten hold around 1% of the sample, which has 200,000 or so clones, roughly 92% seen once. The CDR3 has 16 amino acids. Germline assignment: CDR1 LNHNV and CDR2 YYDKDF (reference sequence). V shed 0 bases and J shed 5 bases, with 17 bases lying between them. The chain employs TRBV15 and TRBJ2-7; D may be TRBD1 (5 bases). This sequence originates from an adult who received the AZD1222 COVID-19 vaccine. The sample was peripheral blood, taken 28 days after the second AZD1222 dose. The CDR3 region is CATSRDLPPDIHEQYF. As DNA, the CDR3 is TGTGCCACCAGCAGAGACCTACCCCCGGACATCCACGAGCAGTACTTC.